The 21 T cell receptor beta chains below come from one sample, sequenced in a study of PD-L1 blockade in urothelial cancer. Measured with immunoSEQ multiplex PCR; TCRdb has only the in-frame clones, and not every one. The sample shows around 66,000 clones, around nine tenths of them seen only once. Sample time point: peripheral blood 6 weeks after treatment start. The source material was PBMCs, sampled around atezolizumab (anti-PD-L1) treatment. These receptor sequences come from a man aged 55-75 years with urothelial cancer.

The chain is built from TRBV11-3 and TRBJ1-2, with a possible D match to TRBD1 (6 bases). V dropped 0 bases and J dropped 4 bases, with 15 bases sitting between them. This CDR3 region has 16 residues. CDR1 and CDR2 (germline): SGHNT, YENEEA. CDR3 sequence: CASSLERSDSPYGYTF. The CDR3 DNA follows: TGTGCCAGCAGCTTAGAGCGCTCGGACAGTCCCTATGGCTACACCTTC.

This chain connects TRBV5-5 to TRBJ1-3; 9 nucleotides match TRBD1. Per germline, CDR1 SGHKS and CDR2 YYEKEE (reference sequence). The CDR3 covers 14 residues. Losses at the gene ends were 6 bases for V and 6 bases for J; bases not matched to a gene: 7. DNA of the CDR3: TGTGCCAGCAACACCGGGACAGGGCTAAACACCATATATTTT. It encodes CASNTGTGLNTIYF.

The chain combines TRBV5-4 with TRBJ2-2; weak D call: TRBD2 (5 bases). Germline CDR1 reads SGHNT; CDR2 reads YYREEE (reference sequence). There are 16 residues in the CDR3. V lost 5 bases and J 3 bases, leaving 17 bases between the germline ends. CDR3 sequence (DNA): TGTGCCAGCAGTAGAGCGGAGAGGCCCGACACCGGGGAGCTGTTTTTT. Protein: CASSRAERPDTGELFF.

The CDR3 sequence is CASSLGPLLAGGHRKAYNEQFF. The CDR3 nucleotides are TGTGCCAGCAGCTTAGGGCCCCTACTAGCGGGGGGCCATCGGAAGGCATACAATGAGCAGTTCTTC. The chain has TRBV7-6 and TRBJ2-1; 12 bases align to TRBD2. J was trimmed by 4 bases and V by 1 base; bases with no gene match: 20. The CDR3 is 22 residues long. CDR1 is SGHVS and CDR2 is FNYEAQ in the germline V gene. The full variable domain, completed using reference TRBV7-6 and TRBJ2-1, is GAGVSQSPRYKVTKRGQDVALRCDPISGHVSLYWYRQALGQGPEFLTYFNYEAQQDKSGLPNDRFSAERPEGSISTLTIQRTEQRDSAMYRCASSLGPLLAGGHRKAYNEQFFGPGTRLTVL.

The chain couples TRBV2 to TRBJ1-1; D might be TRBD1 (5 bases). The V gene lost 5 bases and the J gene lost 10 bases, with 11 bases spanning the gap. Germline loops: CDR1 SNHLY, CDR2 FYNNEI. This CDR3 comprises 11 residues. CDR3 bases: TGTGCCAGCAGTCCAGGGCTTGGAGCTTTCTTT. Translation: CASSPGLGAFF.

This clone was seen just once. The V and J genes are TRBV4-1 and TRBJ1-2, with 8 bases lining up with TRBD1. The germline V gene has CDR1 MGHRA and CDR2 YSYEKL. This CDR3 region has 12 residues. V shed 4 bases, J shed 8 bases, and the junction held 3 bases outside the gene matches. The CDR3 bases are TGCGCCAGCAGCCGACAGGGGAGCGGCTACACCTTC. Translation: CASSRQGSGYTF.

V usage is TRBV7-2 and J usage is TRBJ2-7, with D possibly matching TRBD1 (5 bases). There are 14 residues in the CDR3. V lost 2 bases and J lost 3, with 11 bases in between. The germline V gene encodes CDR1 SGHTA and CDR2 FQGNSA. The CDR3 nucleotides are TGTGCCAGCAGCTTAATGCAGGGCAACTACGAGCAGTACTTC. Its translation is CASSLMQGNYEQYF.

This clone appeared a single time. This rearrangement joins TRBV18 to TRBJ2-7; possibly TRBD2 for D (6 bases). The CDR3 consists of 13 residues. The ends were cut back, 6 bases at V and 3 bases at J, with 12 bases in the middle. Germline loops: CDR1 KGHSH, CDR2 LQKENI. CDR3 loop: CASSQGLYYEQYF. The CDR3 nucleotides are TGTGCCAGCTCCCAGGGACTTTACTACGAGCAGTACTTC.

The chain combines TRBV7-2 with TRBJ2-2, with 15 bases identical to TRBD2. V dropped 4 bases and J dropped 4; count of bases not matched to a gene: 7. From germline, CDR1 is SGHTA and CDR2 FQGNSA. The CDR3 is made up of 18 amino acids. This CDR3 is CASSWTSGGAGSTGELFF. The CDR3 nucleotides are TGTGCCAGCAGCTGGACTAGCGGGGGGGCCGGTAGCACCGGGGAGCTGTTTTTT.

The chain couples TRBV4-1 to TRBJ2-7; TRBD2 aligns across 7 bases. Germline loops: CDR1 MGHRA, CDR2 YSYEKL. The junction had 17 bases not matched to a gene; V was cut back by 0 bases and J by 6 bases. CDR3 length: 18 amino acids. The CDR3 here is CASSQEVGGREISLEQYF. Written as DNA, the CDR3 is TGCGCCAGCAGCCAAGAAGTAGGAGGGCGGGAGATCTCCCTCGAGCAGTACTTC.

This chain uses TRBV10-3 with TRBJ2-3, with D possibly being TRBD1 (5 bases). The germline V and J ends were trimmed by 7 bases and 0 bases, with 11 bases remaining between them. The CDR3 is made up of 14 amino acids. Germline-derived CDR1 and CDR2 are ENHRY and SYGVKD. DNA of the CDR3: TGTGCCATCAACCGACAGACTAGCACAGATACGCAGTATTTT. Protein sequence: CAINRQTSTDTQYF.

The chain is built from TRBV7-2 and TRBJ1-5, with D uncertain. Looked up from germline, CDR1 is SGHTA and CDR2 is FQGNSA. This CDR3 comprises 16 residues. V shed 1 base and J shed 2 bases, with 12 bases lying between them. The CDR3: CASSLGPPIGNQPQHF. The CDR3 nucleotides are TGTGCCAGCAGCTTAGGGCCCCCCATCGGCAATCAGCCCCAGCATTTT.

The rearrangement uses TRBV6-6 and TRBJ2-1; 7 bases fit TRBD1. V was pared by 6 bases and J by 7 bases, with 9 bases of the junction left unmatched. Germline loops: CDR1 MNHNY, CDR2 SVGAGI (reference sequence). The CDR3 sequence is 14 residues long. CDR3 nucleotide sequence: TGTGCCAGCAGCCGACAGGGCGCGGAAAATGAGCAGTTCTTC. Amino acids: CASSRQGAENEQFF.

CDR3 coding DNA: TGTGCCAGCAGCTTAGGAAGGTACAGCTCCTACAATGAGCAGTTCTTC. This encodes CASSLGRYSSYNEQFF. V and J are TRBV7-2 and TRBJ2-1, with D unresolved. Trimming left V 1 base short and J 0 bases short, with 10 bases between. CDR1 and CDR2 (germline): SGHTA, FQGNSA. CDR3 length: 16 amino acids. The full variable domain, rest sourced from reference TRBV7-2 and TRBJ2-1, is GAGVSQSPSNKVTEKGKDVELRCDPISGHTALYWYRQSLGQGLEFLIYFQGNSAPDKSGLPSDRFSAERTGGSVSTLTIQRTQQEDSAVYLCASSLGRYSSYNEQFFGPGTRLTVL.

This chain connects TRBV19 to TRBJ2-4; 7 nucleotides align to TRBD2. Germline V CDR1 and CDR2: LNHDA, SQIVND (reference sequence). Trimming took 5 bases from V and 0 from J; bases not matched to a gene: 7. The CDR3 contains 16 residues. In DNA form, the CDR3 reads TGTGCCAGTAGTCTGTATGGGGGGGAAGCCAAAAACATTCAGTACTTC. Encoded protein: CASSLYGGEAKNIQYF.

This clone turned up a few times. The V call is TRBV11-3, the J call TRBJ2-7; tentative D call: TRBD1 (7 bases). V lost 4 bases, J lost 3 bases, and 10 bases lay in between. The length of the CDR3 is 13 residues. The V gene's germline CDR1 is SGHNT and CDR2 YENEEA. CDR3 nucleotide sequence: TGTGCCAGCAGCTCAGGGGGGAACTACGAGCAGTACTTC. Translation: CASSSGGNYEQYF.

This clone was recorded only once. A read error may account for a junction end that differs from germline. CDR3 sequence reads: CASSLSSGGGYF. The CDR3, as DNA: TGTGCCAGCTCACTTTCAAGTGGGGGCGGTTACTTC. The chain joins TRBV18 to TRBJ1-2, with D maybe TRBD1 (6 bases). The CDR3 has 12 amino acids. Looked up from germline, CDR1 is KGHSH and CDR2 is LQKENI.

This clone appeared many times. This chain uses TRBV10-3 with TRBJ1-1; 7 bases map to TRBD1. There are 14 residues in the CDR3. Germline lookup yields CDR1 ENHRY and CDR2 SYGVKD. J lost 3 bases, V lost 5 bases, and 6 bases had no gene match. The chain's CDR3 is CAISRQGVDTEAFF. In nucleotides, the CDR3 is TGTGCCATCAGTAGACAGGGAGTGGACACTGAAGCTTTCTTT.

This clone was seen more than once but under ten times. V usage is TRBV25-1 and J usage is TRBJ1-4; no reliable D call. This CDR3 spans 17 amino acids. V shed 2 bases and J shed 8 bases, with 21 bases lying between them. Per the germline V gene, CDR1 is MGHDK and CDR2 is SYGVNS. The chain's CDR3 is CASSEAETGLVGEKLFF. The CDR3 bases are TGTGCCAGCAGTGAAGCGGAAACTGGGTTGGTCGGAGAAAAACTGTTTTTT.

The chain carries TRBV7-3 and TRBJ2-5; TRBD2 aligns across 15 bases. The CDR3 sequence is 17 residues long. Germline CDR1 SGHTA, CDR2 FQGTGA. V was pared by 5 bases and J by 4 bases, with 8 bases of the junction left unmatched. The CDR3 sequence: CASSLGLAGGRGETQYF. The CDR3 DNA reads as TGTGCCAGCAGCCTGGGACTAGCGGGAGGCCGGGGAGAGACCCAGTACTTC.

This clone has a single count. The chain has TRBV28 and TRBJ2-7, with 12 bases fitting TRBD2. Per the germline V gene, CDR1 is MDHEN and CDR2 is SYDVKM. V shed 11 bases and J 5 bases; nucleotides not matched to a gene: 13. CDR3 length: 15 residues. The CDR3 reads CACETSGSWLNEQYF. As DNA, the CDR3 is TGTGCCTGCGAGACTAGCGGGAGTTGGTTAAACGAGCAGTACTTC.